The clone carrying this T cell receptor beta chain has only a few counts. The antigen remains unidentified. The CDR3 has 14 amino acids. Per germline, CDR1 SQVTM and CDR2 ANQGSEA. V was shortened by 6 bases and J by 0 bases, with 14 bases between the two germline ends. The sample belongs to a study of post-analysis software for immune sequencing data. Study at large: Clinical courses comprised relapsing-remitting, secondary progressive and progressive-relapsing multiple sclerosis. Broader study findings: By F measure, samples from a shared preparation batch strongly co-clustered. Compared with controls, patients showed significantly lower normalized Chao1 diversity. Higher frequency in patients than in controls was seen for 5 or 6 TRBV segments, with TRBV5-6, TRBV5-1 and TRBV20-1 among them.

Carried by the TCR beta cDNA libraries were unique molecular identifiers. A population of 1 to 10 million T cells gave rise to approximately 500,000 cDNA molecules. TCRdb redid the calling of the PCR reads with MiXCR, one entry per CDR3 protein. The profile shows about 770,000 distinct CDR3 sequences, roughly 50% of them singletons. The chain has TRBV29-1 and TRBJ1-2; perhaps TRBD1 as D (6 bases). Sample: blood. This clonotype was sampled from a girl aged 10-17 years with multiple sclerosis. The CDR3 bases are TGCAGCGTGGAGTACAGGGCCACTAACTATGGCTACACCTTC. It codes for CSVEYRATNYGYTF.